This is a list of T cell receptor beta chains from one sample in a study of shared clonotypes between healthy human individuals. TCRdb's copy holds only in-frame clones and misses some; the assay was immunoSEQ multiplex PCR. Here the sample spans 850,000 to 1,200,000 clones, roughly 75% being singletons. The sample comprised memory CD4+ T cells sorted from blood. These receptors came from a man aged 18 to 35 in good health. The CDR3 runs from the conserved cysteine through the conserved F or W. The D gene is left open where the match is weak. Expanded clones are given a class, and other clones once, few, many or no size at all.

length	D	J	V	size	CDR3	DNA
14	TRBD1	TRBJ1-1	TRBV2	few	CASTRQGYNVQAFF	TGTGCCAGCACACGACAGGGCTACAACGTCCAAGCTTTCTTT
17	TRBD2	TRBJ2-5	TRBV6-1	-	CASSEIPSGSLRETQYF	TGTGCCAGCAGTGAAATTCCTAGCGGGAGTTTACGAGAGACCCAGTACTTC
14	-	TRBJ2-6	TRBV30	once	CASSGSSGANVLTF	TGTGCCTCCTCGGGTAGCTCTGGGGCCAACGTCCTGACTTTC
15	-	TRBJ2-2	TRBV7-2	-	CASSLGSVEGGELFF	TGTGCCAGCAGCTTGGGGTCGGTGGAAGGCGGGGAGCTGTTTTTT
16	TRBD2	TRBJ2-7	TRBV11-1	few	CASPSAAGTRAYEQYF	TGTGCCAGCCCCTCCGCGGCCGGGACTAGAGCCTACGAGCAGTACTTC
13	-	TRBJ2-7	TRBV6-6	-	CASSYDTSYEQYF	TGTGCCAGCAGTTACGACACCTCCTACGAGCAGTACTTC
16	TRBD2	TRBJ2-5	TRBV7-9	-	CASSPGLAGGQETQYF	TGTGCCAGCAGCCCGGGACTAGCGGGAGGGCAGGAGACCCAGTACTTC
11	-	TRBJ1-2	TRBV6-5	-	CASSEARGYTF	TGTGCCAGCAGTGAAGCGCGGGGCTACACCTTC
15	TRBD1	TRBJ1-5	TRBV19	-	CASSIGTGGDQPQHF	TGTGCCAGTAGTATAGGGACAGGGGGCGACCAGCCCCAGCATTTT
13	TRBD1	TRBJ2-3	TRBV9	-	CASSIDRGDTQYF	TGTGCCAGCAGCATAGACAGGGGGGATACGCAGTATTTT
14	-	TRBJ2-2	TRBV19	-	CASSTAFNTGELFF	TGTGCCAGTAGTACGGCCTTCAACACCGGGGAGCTGTTTTTT
14	TRBD2	TRBJ2-5	TRBV2	-	CASRKTSGKETQYF	TGTGCCAGCCGGAAAACTAGCGGAAAAGAGACCCAGTACTTC
14	-	TRBJ1-2	TRBV28	-	CASSSSSSNYGYTF	TGTGCCAGCAGTTCCTCATCCTCTAACTATGGCTACACCTTC
17	TRBD1	TRBJ1-3	TRBV4-3	-	CASSQLPGGQGGNTIYF	TGCGCCAGCAGCCAACTGCCGGGAGGACAGGGTGGAAACACCATATATTTT